This TCR beta chain came from a study of identical twins. Study-level results: High-abundance cord blood beta clonotypes had fewer insertions; memory repertoires showed none.

A single record per CDR3 protein comes from TCRdb applying MiXCR to the 5' RACE reads. The table records roughly 230,000 distinct CDR3 sequences, around 8% of them present only once. The CDR3 sequence is 14 residues long. Germline lookup yields CDR1 LNHNV and CDR2 YYDKDF (reference sequence). V was shortened by 0 bases and J by 8 bases, with 10 bases between the two germline ends. This clonotype was seen repeatedly, ten times or more. Its antigen remains unidentified. These records were also assigned to another study, of yellow fever vaccine responses in identical twins.

The sample was CD8+ T cells sorted from blood. The chain carries TRBV15 and TRBJ2-2; D gene uncertain. The sequence came from a woman in her late teens or twenties in good health. The CDR3 protein is CATSRETLRGELFF. The DNA for the CDR3 is TGTGCCACCAGCAGAGAGACTCTCCGTGGGGAGCTGTTTTTT. The full variable domain, completed using reference TRBV15 and TRBJ2-2, is DAMVIQNPRYQVTQFGKPVTLSCSQTLNHNVMYWYQQKSSQAPKLLFHYYDKDFNNEADTPDNFQSRRPNTSFCFLDIRSPGLGDTAMYLCATSRETLRGELFFGEGSRLTVL.